The 21 T cell receptor beta chains below come from one sample, sequenced in a study of graft-versus-host responses after intestinal transplantation. Profiled with immunoSEQ multiplex PCR; TCRdb holds only in-frame clones, not every one. The table includes roughly 6,700 clones, approximately 91% detected once. The sequencing used PBMCs, collected around 82 days after transplant. The receptor source for this set is a human patient who received an intestinal transplant, so some T cells may come from the graft donor.

The rearrangement links TRBV5-6 to TRBJ2-1; D unclear. This CDR3 comprises 13 residues. The ends were cut back, 4 bases at V and 10 bases at J, with 15 bases in the middle. Germline CDR1 reads SGHDT; CDR2 reads YYEEEE. The chain's CDR3 is CASSQGSLREQFF. The DNA of the CDR3 is TGTGCCAGCAGCCAAGGGTCGCTACGGGAGCAGTTCTTC.

The genes are TRBV7-6 and TRBJ1-1, with TRBD1 matching over 9 bases. The CDR3 has 15 residues. V lost 5 bases to trimming and J lost 1 base; unmatched junction nucleotides: 5. Germline lookup yields CDR1 SGHVS and CDR2 FNYEAQ. CDR3 nucleotide sequence: TGTGCCAGCAGCGCCCGGACAGGGGAGAACACTGAAGCTTTCTTT. Encoded protein: CASSARTGENTEAFF.

The chain joins TRBV7-9 to TRBJ2-7, with 7 bases matching TRBD1. J was trimmed by 6 bases and V by 3 bases; bases with no gene match: 14. The length of the CDR3 is 16 residues. Germline-derived CDR1 and CDR2 are SEHNR and FQNEAQ (reference sequence). The CDR3 DNA reads as TGTGCCAGCAGCTTTTTGTCGGATCACAGGGGTTCCGAGCAGTACTTC. Translating it yields CASSFLSDHRGSEQYF.

V usage is TRBV15 and J usage is TRBJ2-5; TRBD2 matches 9 bases. The J call could be wrong; TRBJ2-7 is a better fit for the DNA end. This CDR3 has 16 amino acids. Germline CDR1 LNHNV, CDR2 YYDKDF (reference sequence). CDR3 in amino acids: CATSRKTDLAGYEQYF. CDR3 nucleotides: TGTGCCACCAGCAGAAAAACGGATCTAGCGGGGTACGAGCAGTACTTC.

This chain links TRBV7-2 with TRBJ1-3; D is unresolved. The V and J ends lost 4 bases and 2 bases respectively, with 15 bases between them. This CDR3 comprises 16 residues. Germline CDR1 is SGHTA and CDR2 is FQGNSA. The CDR3 loop is CASSSVSGFTGNTIYF. DNA of the CDR3: TGTGCCAGCAGCTCTGTTAGTGGGTTTACTGGAAACACCATATATTTT.

This clone was detected only once. The chain has TRBV9 and TRBJ1-1; 9 bases agree with TRBD1. The length of the CDR3 is 14 residues. V shed 2 bases and J 4 bases; nucleotides not matched to a gene: 3. Germline CDR1 SGDLS, CDR2 YYNGEE. As DNA, the CDR3 is TGTGCCAGCAGCGTGGACAGGGGTGGCACTGAAGCTTTCTTT. Its protein product is CASSVDRGGTEAFF.

The J gene is TRBJ2-1, the V gene TRBV7-2; D uncertain. Germline V CDR1 and CDR2: SGHTA, FQGNSA. This CDR3 region has 12 residues. Trimming took 1 base from V and 6 from J, leaving 4 bases between them. The CDR3 sequence: CASSLDFNEQFF. In DNA form, the CDR3 reads TGTGCCAGCAGCTTAGATTTCAATGAGCAGTTCTTC. The whole variable domain, remainder taken from reference TRBV7-2 and TRBJ2-1, is GAGVSQSPSNKVTEKGKDVELRCDPISGHTALYWYRQSLGQGLEFLIYFQGNSAPDKSGLPSDRFSAERTGGSVSTLTIQRTQQEDSAVYLCASSLDFNEQFFGPGTRLTVL.

The rearrangement joins TRBV27 to TRBJ2-1, with 12 nucleotides matching TRBD2. The CDR3 contains 17 residues. Germline loops: CDR1 MNHEY, CDR2 SMNVEV (reference sequence). V was pared by 1 base and J by 1 base, with 2 bases of the junction left unmatched. The DNA of the CDR3 is TGTGCCAGCAGTTTATGGACTAGCGGGGAGTCCTACAATGAGCAGTTCTTC. Its protein is CASSLWTSGESYNEQFF.

V and J are TRBV19 and TRBJ2-3; 10 bases match TRBD1. V shed 9 bases and J 3 bases; nucleotides not matched to a gene: 9. The CDR3 is 15 residues long. Germline V gives CDR1 LNHDA, CDR2 SQIVND (reference sequence). The CDR3 DNA sequence: TGTGCCAGCTTTGACAGGGGGCTTGGTACAGATACGCAGTATTTT. It codes for CASFDRGLGTDTQYF.

This clone has only one observation. This chain joins TRBV20-1 and TRBJ1-2; D may be TRBD1 (6 bases). The CDR3 is 11 amino acids. The ends were cut back, 6 bases at V and 7 bases at J, with 12 bases in the middle. The germline V gene encodes CDR1 DFQATT and CDR2 SNEGSKA (reference sequence). CDR3 region: CSAWTVAGYTF. In DNA form, the CDR3 reads TGCAGTGCCTGGACAGTAGCTGGCTACACCTTC.

The chain combines TRBV6-1 with TRBJ2-2, with TRBD2 matching over 10 bases. J lost 7 bases, V lost 1 base, and 6 bases had no gene match. This CDR3 comprises 16 residues. CDR1 MNHNS and CDR2 SASEGT come from the germline V gene. The CDR3 DNA is TGTGCCAGCAGTGAAGGACTAGCGGGCGAACACGGGGAGCTGTTTTTT. As protein: CASSEGLAGEHGELFF.

The chain joins TRBV30 to TRBJ2-5; D unclear. CDR1 GTSNPN and CDR2 SVGIG come from the germline V gene (reference sequence). CDR3 length: 13 amino acids. Trimming took 2 bases from V and 5 from J, leaving 12 bases between them. The CDR3: CAWSLSLSETQYF. DNA of the CDR3: TGTGCCTGGAGTTTAAGTCTGTCGGAGACCCAGTACTTC.

The V and J genes are TRBV6-5 and TRBJ1-1; a possible D gene is TRBD1 (6 bases). Germline CDR1 and CDR2: MNHEY and SVGAGI. CDR3 length: 14 residues. With 1 base removed from V and 5 bases from J, the gap between germline ends came to 11 bases. CDR3 region: CASSYLGAETEAFF. The CDR3 bases are TGTGCCAGCAGTTACTTGGGGGCGGAAACTGAAGCTTTCTTT.

The chain joins TRBV7-2 to TRBJ2-3; a possible D gene is TRBD2 (5 bases). CDR3 length: 13 amino acids. Trimming stripped 3 bases from V and 4 bases from J, with 8 bases between. Germline V gene sequence: CDR1 SGHTA, CDR2 FQGNSA. CDR3 residues: CASSLGVPDTQYF. The CDR3 DNA reads as TGTGCCAGCAGCTTGGGAGTCCCAGATACGCAGTATTTT. Supplemented by reference TRBV7-2 and TRBJ2-3, the full variable domain reads GAGVSQSPSNKVTEKGKDVELRCDPISGHTALYWYRQSLGQGLEFLIYFQGNSAPDKSGLPSDRFSAERTGGSVSTLTIQRTQQEDSAVYLCASSLGVPDTQYFGPGTRLTVL.

The genes are TRBV7-9 and TRBJ2-2; tentatively, D is TRBD1 (5 bases). CDR1 is SEHNR, CDR2 FQNEAQ, per germline (reference sequence). V was trimmed by 3 bases and J by 0 bases, leaving 8 bases between them. The CDR3 has 15 amino acids. The CDR3 protein is CASSFKGTNTGELFF. The CDR3 DNA follows: TGTGCCAGCAGCTTCAAGGGGACGAACACCGGGGAGCTGTTTTTT.

V usage is TRBV7-2 and J usage is TRBJ1-1; D is possibly TRBD1 (6 bases). The CDR3 consists of 18 residues. Deletions cut 6 bases from V and 0 bases from J, with 23 bases between. The germline V gene encodes CDR1 SGHTA and CDR2 FQGNSA. CDR3 region: CASRRKEGGTILNTEAFF. The CDR3 DNA is TGTGCCAGCAGGAGAAAGGAGGGGGGAACCATATTGAACACTGAAGCTTTCTTT.

The genes are TRBV13 and TRBJ2-1; D possibly corresponds to TRBD2 (5 bases). Germline V CDR1 and CDR2: PRHDT, FYEKMQ (reference sequence). CDR3 size: 13 residues. Trimming removed 5 bases at V and 8 bases at J, with 13 bases between. The CDR3 reads CASSPAGIHEQFF. The CDR3 nucleotides read TGTGCCAGCAGCCCGGCCGGGATACATGAGCAGTTCTTC.

The CDR3, as DNA: TGTGCCAGCAGCCAAAGTTCGGGGTCGGGGCTGAACACTGAAGCTTTCTTT. Its protein is CASSQSSGSGLNTEAFF. This chain connects TRBV7-9 to TRBJ1-1, with a tentative D call TRBD1 (5 bases). The CDR3 consists of 17 residues. Deletions cut 5 bases from V and 0 bases from J, with 19 bases between. Per the germline V gene, CDR1 is SEHNR and CDR2 is FQNEAQ (reference sequence).

The chain links TRBV5-4 to TRBJ1-2; D is uncertain. Trimming shortened V by 8 bases and J by 4 bases, and 24 bases separated the two germline ends. This CDR3 is 16 amino acids long. Looked up from germline, CDR1 is SGHNT and CDR2 is YYREEE (reference sequence). The CDR3 region is CARNRIMVRKTYGYTF. In nucleotides, the CDR3 is TGTGCCAGAAACCGGATAATGGTGAGAAAGACCTATGGCTACACCTTC.

The gene calls are TRBV7-3 and TRBJ2-5; TRBD1 or TRBD2 may be the D gene (5 bases each). The V gene lost 5 bases and the J gene lost 5 bases, with 12 bases spanning the gap. This CDR3 has 13 amino acids. Germline V CDR1 and CDR2: SGHTA, FQGTGA. Here the CDR3 DNA reads TGTGCCAGCAGCCCAGTATGGGGGGAGACCCAGTACTTC. Its protein product is CASSPVWGETQYF. Full variable domain (outside the CDR3, taken from reference TRBV7-3 and TRBJ2-5): GAGVSQTPSNKVTEKGKYVELRCDPISGHTALYWYRQSLGQGPEFLIYFQGTGAADDSGLPNDRFFAVRPEGSVSTLKIQRTERGDSAVYLCASSPVWGETQYFGPGTRLLVL.

The V call is TRBV28, the J call TRBJ2-2; no clear D. Germline CDR1 MDHEN, CDR2 SYDVKM. The CDR3 is 12 amino acids. Trimming left V 7 bases short and J 6 bases short, with 9 bases between. The CDR3 bases are TGTGCCAGCACCACGGGCCCCGGGGAGCTGTTTTTT. Translation: CASTTGPGELFF.